This TCR beta chain was observed in a study of TIL therapy for anti-PD-1-resistant metastatic lung cancer. J lost 2 bases, V lost 6 bases, and 9 bases had no gene match. In germline, CDR1 is SEHNR, CDR2 FQNEAQ (reference sequence). CDR3 length equals 15 residues. Time point meaning: pre-treatment sample, taken before nivolumab and TIL therapy. The libraries were made with immunoSEQ v3. The table came from immunoSEQ multiplex PCR; TCRdb's copy has only in-frame clones and leaves some out. The sample contains just under 60,000 clones, 69% of which appear only once. V gene TRBV7-9 combines with J gene TRBJ1-2, with 7 bases lining up with TRBD1. This receptor was identified in a person between 25 and 79 years old with non-small cell lung cancer. Sequenced material: blood, taken at baseline. As DNA, the CDR3 is TGTGCCAGCAGTTTCGGACAGGAGGGGAACTATGGCTACACCTTC. Translating gives CASSFGQEGNYGYTF.